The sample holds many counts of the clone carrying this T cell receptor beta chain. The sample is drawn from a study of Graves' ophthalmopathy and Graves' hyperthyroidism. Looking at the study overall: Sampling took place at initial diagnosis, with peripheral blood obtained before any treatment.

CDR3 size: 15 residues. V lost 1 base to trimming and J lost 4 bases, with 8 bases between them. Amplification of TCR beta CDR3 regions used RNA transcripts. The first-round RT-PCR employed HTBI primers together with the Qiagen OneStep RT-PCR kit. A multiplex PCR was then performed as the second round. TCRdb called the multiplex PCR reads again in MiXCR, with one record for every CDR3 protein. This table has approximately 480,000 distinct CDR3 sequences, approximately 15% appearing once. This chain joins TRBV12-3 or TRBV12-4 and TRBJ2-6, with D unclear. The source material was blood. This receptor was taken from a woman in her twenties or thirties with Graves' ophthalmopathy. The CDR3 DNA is TGTGCCAGCAGTTTAGGGGGTCACGGGGCCAACGTCCTGACTTTC. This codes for CASSLGGHGANVLTF.